This T cell receptor (beta chain) was obtained from a study of T-cell memory formation after mild COVID-19. Study information: TCR clusters mostly belonged to single donors.

Libraries for TCRalpha and TCRbeta carried sample barcodes and unique molecular identifiers via 5'RACE. TCRdb re-derived calls from the 5' RACE reads in MiXCR, one entry per CDR3 protein. This table has about 560,000 distinct CDR3 sequences, roughly 17% appearing once. This clonotype was seen a few times. Its antigen is not identified. Findings and limits, study-wide: Clones that got smaller from day 15 to 85 had even CD4/CD8, while clones growing later tipped toward CD4+. Researchers found some responding clones in pre-infection memory, a sign that cross-reactive memory joined.

The CDR3 sequence is 15 residues long. Trimming cost V 4 bases and J 2 bases, with 13 bases left between them. Germline CDR1 and CDR2: SGHTA and FQGTGA. This chain connects TRBV7-3 to TRBJ2-3; D is possibly TRBD2 (6 bases). The origin of this receptor is an adult woman who had mild COVID-19 (a few samples of this study predate the infection). Cell type and time point are not known. Sequencing used PBMCs or a T cell subset sorted from them (not recorded which). The CDR3 DNA reads as TGTGCCAGCAGCTCCGCGACTAGGTTCACAGATACGCAGTATTTT. Translating it yields CASSSATRFTDTQYF.